This TCR beta chain is drawn from a study of human T cells and chemical hapten exposure. The wider study: Yields of TCR per sample differed, chiefly owing to small differences in pooled library volume.

This clonotype was found a few times. The antigen remains undetermined. With 3 bases clipped from V and 0 bases from J, the junction kept 5 bases outside the gene matches. Germline lookup yields CDR1 GTSNPN and CDR2 SVGIG (reference sequence). The CDR3 extends over 15 amino acids. Findings of the study overall: With regard to DPC sensitization, TCRs above 1 in 1000 frequency did not change. Expanded TCRs produced significantly more large CDR3 similarity clusters than controls did.

Time point meaning: patch test 1, 2 weeks after DPC sensitization. Stated treatment: therapeutic diphenylcyclopropenone sensitization with weekly scalp DPC. MiXCR, applied by TCRdb to the RACE reads, yields one record per CDR3 protein. Here the sample spans around 380,000 distinct CDR3 sequences, around 5% being singletons. Sample: whole blood, taken in connection with sensitization to the hapten diphenylcyclopropenone (DPC). The rearrangement joins TRBV30 to TRBJ1-3; 7 nucleotides line up with TRBD1. The clonotype was recovered from a woman between 45 and 60 years old with alopecia areata. Some clones in this sample may be carry-over from other donors' samples. CDR3 DNA: TGTGCCTGGAGGCGACAGGGCTACTCTGGAAACACCATATATTTT. Its protein is CAWRRQGYSGNTIYF.